Sequencing of this T cell receptor (beta chain) was carried out in a study of blood T cells in healthy people across ages. In regard to this clonotype: The antigen is unknown.

Study-wide findings and caveats: Samples with more naive T cells showed higher observed beta diversity. The unsorted PBMCs prevented any conclusive comparison of naive versus antigen-experienced cells.

Germline V gives CDR1 SNHLY, CDR2 FYNNEI. Trimming took 6 bases from V and 2 from J, leaving 9 bases between them. The CDR3 extends over 13 amino acids. A sample-barcoded 5' primer and a J-beta primer mix were used in a second PCR of roughly 6 to 11 cycles. TCRdb re-derived calls from the 5' RACE reads in MiXCR, one entry per CDR3 protein. The data contain 660,000 or so distinct CDR3 sequences, around 54% of them singletons. Sequences were obtained from blood. The clonotype comes from a man aged 55 to 70 in good health. V gene TRBV2 combines with J gene TRBJ2-3; perhaps TRBD1 as D (5 bases). The CDR3 sequence is CASRSGYTDTQYF. The CDR3 DNA is TGTGCCAGCAGGTCAGGGTACACAGATACGCAGTATTTT.